This is a list of T cell receptor beta chains from one sample in a study of neoadjuvant anti-PD-1 for oral cavity cancer. Some clones are missing from TCRdb's copy, which holds only in-frame ones; the method was immunoSEQ multiplex PCR. Of 30,000 to 35,000 clones listed, more than 75% were seen once; the top ten hold under 4%. The sequencing here drew on PBMCs, taken before nivolumab (anti-PD-1) treatment. Receptors originate from a person between 40 and 85 years old with oral cavity squamous cell carcinoma. CDR3s include the opening cysteine and the closing phenylalanine or tryptophan. A D gene is named only where the DNA matches it firmly. A row's size may be missing; if present it is once, few, many or a size class.

D,length,V,size,J,DNA,CDR3
NA,11,TRBV7-8,once,TRBJ2-5,TGTGCCAGCAGCTCTCGAGAGACCCAGTACTTC,CASSSRETQYF
NA,15,TRBV4-3,NA,TRBJ1-1,TGCGCCAGCAGCCACGGACCCTCTGGGGACACTGAAGCTTTCTTT,CASSHGPSGDTEAFF
TRBD1,16,TRBV29-1,NA,TRBJ1-1,TGCAGCGTTTTTCCTCCCGGGACAGGGGGTGTCACTGAAGCTTTCTTT,CSVFPPGTGGVTEAFF
NA,16,TRBV2,NA,TRBJ1-2,TGTGCCAGCAGTGGGGACCTACGCAGGCCTACCTATGGCTACACCTTC,CASSGDLRRPTYGYTF
NA,13,TRBV6-1,NA,TRBJ2-5,TGTGCCAGCAGTGAATGGTGGGGAGAGACCCAGTACTTC,CASSEWWGETQYF
TRBD1,15,TRBV2,NA,TRBJ1-2,TGTGCCAGCACTGGTACAGGGGGCGCGTATTTCGGCTACACCTTC,CASTGTGGAYFGYTF
NA,15,TRBV25-1,NA,TRBJ1-4,TGTGCCAGCAGTGAATATGGGGAGTCGGGTGAAAAACTGTTTTTT,CASSEYGESGEKLFF
NA,13,TRBV9,NA,TRBJ2-3,TGTGCCAGCAGCGTTGGGGACACAGATACGCAGTATTTT,CASSVGDTDTQYF
NA,14,TRBV5-1,NA,TRBJ2-5,TGCGCCAGCAGCTTGTCCGGGGCCCAAGAGACCCAGTACTTC,CASSLSGAQETQYF
NA,15,TRBV5-1,NA,TRBJ2-5,TGCGCCAGCAGCTTGGCCGTACAGAACCAAGAGACCCAGTACTTC,CASSLAVQNQETQYF
NA,12,TRBV5-6,once,TRBJ2-1,TGTGCCAGCAGCTTGGGGCTCCACGAGCAGTTCTTC,CASSLGLHEQFF
NA,20,TRBV5-1,NA,TRBJ2-6,TGCGCCAGCAGCACCCCCTCCAGGGGACCCCCAGAGCTCGGGGCCAACGTCCTGACTTTC,CASSTPSRGPPELGANVLTF
NA,16,TRBV4-1,NA,TRBJ1-3,TGCGCCAGCAGCCAAGCAGCAGGGGAGTCTGGAAACACCATATATTTT,CASSQAAGESGNTIYF
NA,16,TRBV6-6,NA,TRBJ1-1,TGTGCCAGCAGCGACCGGACAGCCACCCGTGGTTCTGAAGCTTTCTTT,CASSDRTATRGSEAFF
TRBD1,15,TRBV29-1,NA,TRBJ1-2,TGCAGCGTTGCTCCTGGACAGGGGGCTAACTATGGCTACACCTTC,CSVAPGQGANYGYTF
TRBD1,13,TRBV2,NA,TRBJ2-5,TGTGCCAGCAGTGGACAGGGGAGGGAGACCCAGTACTTC,CASSGQGRETQYF
NA,15,TRBV7-9,NA,TRBJ2-1,TGTGGTCATTCCCGCAGGGCATACGAGGGGAATGAGCAGTTCTTC,CGHSRRAYEGNEQFF
NA,11,TRBV2,NA,TRBJ2-5,TGTGCCAGCAGTGAAAGGGAGACCCAGTACTTC,CASSERETQYF
TRBD1,15,TRBV2,NA,TRBJ1-2,TGTGCCAGCAGCCAAGCTCGGACAGGGAGTGTCGGCTACACCTTC,CASSQARTGSVGYTF
NA,11,TRBV28,once,TRBJ1-2,TGTGCCACGGACAGTAACTATGGCTACACCTTC,CATDSNYGYTF
NA,15,TRBV4-3,medium-sized,TRBJ2-7,TGCGCCAGCAGCCAAACCACAGGGAGCTCCTACGAGCAGTACTTC,CASSQTTGSSYEQYF
NA,17,TRBV6-1,NA,TRBJ2-1,TGTGCCAGCAGTGTCCAGCTGACCGTACGACCGCGCAATGAGCAGTTCTTC,CASSVQLTVRPRNEQFF
TRBD2,15,TRBV11-2,NA,TRBJ2-1,TGTGCCAGCAGCTTAGACTCGGGGGGCTACAATGAGCAGTTCTTC,CASSLDSGGYNEQFF
NA,12,TRBV11-3,NA,TRBJ2-2,TGTGCCAGCAGCTCCTACACCGGGGAGCTGTTTTTT,CASSSYTGELFF
NA,16,TRBV14,few,TRBJ1-2,TGTGCCAGCAGCCTTATCGGGACGGAACTACGCTATGGCTACACCTTC,CASSLIGTELRYGYTF
NA,16,TRBV15,NA,TRBJ1-3,TGTGCCACCAGCAGAGATGGCGGCTACTCTGGAAACACCATATATTTT,CATSRDGGYSGNTIYF
TRBD1,19,TRBV19,NA,TRBJ1-2,TGTGCCAGTAGTATAGACCCGGACAGGAATTTAGGGGGACTCTATGGCTACACCTTC,CASSIDPDRNLGGLYGYTF
TRBD2,16,TRBV4-2,NA,TRBJ2-1,TGTGCCAGCAGCCAAGATCCGGCGGGGGGTCTCAATGAGCAGTTCTTC,CASSQDPAGGLNEQFF
TRBD2,16,TRBV10-1,NA,TRBJ2-3,TGCGCCAGCAGTGAGTCGAATCTAGCGGGGGCAGATACGCAGTATTTT,CASSESNLAGADTQYF
NA,14,TRBV5-4,NA,TRBJ1-2,TGTGCCAGCAGCCCGGGCTGGGGGGAGTATGGCTACACCTTC,CASSPGWGEYGYTF
NA,13,TRBV5-1,NA,TRBJ2-3,TGCGCCAGCAGCTTGACTAGTTTCGCTACGCAGTATTTT,CASSLTSFATQYF
TRBD1,15,TRBV6-4,NA,TRBJ2-2,TGTGCCAGCAGTGCGGGACAGGGTGAAACCGGGGAGCTGTTTTTT,CASSAGQGETGELFF
NA,14,TRBV27,NA,TRBJ2-7,TGTGCCAGCAGTTTATCGGCCGGAACCTACGAGCAGTACTTC,CASSLSAGTYEQYF
NA,13,TRBV2,NA,TRBJ2-1,TGTGCCAGCAGAGCCGGGGGAGACAATGAGCAGTTCTTC,CASRAGGDNEQFF
NA,11,TRBV20-1,NA,TRBJ1-2,TGCAGTGCTCCCTCGGGGAATGGCTACACCTTC,CSAPSGNGYTF
TRBD1,16,TRBV28,NA,TRBJ1-1,TGTGCCAGCAGTTTGCCCCGGGGACAGGTATTATCCGAAGCTTTCTTT,CASSLPRGQVLSEAFF
NA,13,TRBV28,once,TRBJ2-3,TGTGCCAGCAGGCTGACAGCTTTTGATACGCAGTATTTT,CASRLTAFDTQYF
NA,15,TRBV2,NA,TRBJ1-2,TGTGCCAGCAGTGAAGGACAGGCCCGCCCTTATGGCTACACCTTC,CASSEGQARPYGYTF
NA,14,TRBV7-8,NA,TRBJ1-3,TGTGCCAGCAGCTTGGGGACAACCGGAAACACCATATATTTT,CASSLGTTGNTIYF
TRBD1,15,TRBV5-8,once,TRBJ1-5,TGTGCCAGCAGCCCCACAGGGGCCGTCAATCAGCCCCAGCATTTT,CASSPTGAVNQPQHF
TRBD2,13,TRBV10-3,NA,TRBJ2-3,TGTGCCATCGCGGGGGGGCTCACAGATACGCAGTATTTT,CAIAGGLTDTQYF
TRBD1,16,TRBV9,NA,TRBJ2-2,TGTGCCAGCAGCGCAAGTGGGACAGGGACGTCCGGGGAGCTGTTTTTT,CASSASGTGTSGELFF
TRBD2,16,TRBV4-3,NA,TRBJ2-3,TGCGCCAGCAGCCAAGATGGTAGCGGGGGGAGAGATACGCAGTATTTT,CASSQDGSGGRDTQYF
NA,16,TRBV4-3,NA,TRBJ1-4,TGCGCCAGCAGCCAAGATAAGGTACAGCAGAATGAAAAACTGTTTTTT,CASSQDKVQQNEKLFF
NA,14,TRBV15,NA,TRBJ1-2,TGTGCCACCAGCGGGGGACTTTGGGACTATGGCTACACCTTC,CATSGGLWDYGYTF
NA,11,TRBV20-1,NA,TRBJ1-2,TGCAGTGCTAGAGTGGCCGGCGGCTACACCTTC,CSARVAGGYTF
TRBD1,15,TRBV6-6,few,TRBJ1-2,TGTGCCAGCACCCAATCGGGGACAGGGGGTGACGGCTACACCTTC,CASTQSGTGGDGYTF
NA,13,TRBV9,NA,TRBJ1-1,TGTGCCAGCAGCGCACAGGTTAACACTGAAGCTTTCTTT,CASSAQVNTEAFF
TRBD2,15,TRBV5-1,NA,TRBJ2-2,TGCGCCAGCAGCTTGGGGACTAGGGGAACTGGGGAGCTGTTTTTT,CASSLGTRGTGELFF
TRBD1,14,TRBV27,NA,TRBJ2-3,TGTGCCAGCATGCGACAGGGGGGTGAAGATACGCAGTATTTT,CASMRQGGEDTQYF
TRBD1,17,TRBV11-1,NA,TRBJ2-6,TGTGCCAGCAGCACGTGGGGACAGGGGACTGGGGCCAACGTCCTGACTTTC,CASSTWGQGTGANVLTF
NA,13,TRBV5-6,NA,TRBJ2-7,TGTGCCAGCAGCCCCCGCAAGCGCTACGAGCAGTACTTC,CASSPRKRYEQYF